This T cell receptor (beta chain) is drawn from a study of shared clonotypes between healthy human individuals. Study summary: CD4 naive and CD4 memory each took three plates per donor, while CD8 naive took two and CD8 memory one. General study findings and limits: On the whole, naive subsets had larger estimated richness than memory subsets had. Unshared clonotypes carried lower generation probabilities than those common to all four donors.

Details on this clone: Antigen specificity is unknown.

Naive CD8 cells, CD45RO-negative and positively selected for CCR7, excluded terminally differentiated effector memory CD45RA+ cells. V was cut by 7 bases and J by 8 bases, with 17 bases left in between. Germline values: CDR1 SGHNT, CDR2 YENEEA. CDR3 length equals 13 residues. Sequenced by immunoSEQ multiplex PCR; TCRdb stores in-frame clones only, minus some. The table shows about 800,000 clones, with 90% to 98% occurring only once. The sequenced sample was naive CD8+ T cells sorted from blood. The chain is built from TRBV11-3 and TRBJ1-2, with D possibly being TRBD1 (6 bases). The TCR was taken from a man between 25 and 39 years old in good health. In nucleotides, the CDR3 is TGTGCCAGCAAGAGACAGGTTCAGGACGGCTACACCTTC. Translating gives CASKRQVQDGYTF.